This entry features one TCR beta chain sequence. Its antigen is not known. The sample belongs to a study of cytomegalovirus exposure and HLA in healthy donors. The PCR made use of 60 Vbeta and 13 Jbeta primers. Assay used: immunoSEQ multiplex PCR; TCRdb lists only in-frame clones, some missing. The sample lists 95,000 to 150,000 clones, over 70% occurring once. Study results and caveats: There was a cluster of highly shared sequence variants that was likely a sequencing artifact. Being productive about 87% or about 30% of the time was typical of most TCR beta V segments in an earlier analysis. Analyses of presence/absence relied on an assumption of roughly uniform sequencing depth across donors.

The germline V gene has CDR1 ENHRY and CDR2 SYGVKD. Trimming took 2 bases from V and 4 from J; bases not matched to a gene: 6. This CDR3 is 16 amino acids long. The sequenced sample was PBMCs. The chain couples TRBV10-3 to TRBJ2-3; 10 bases map to TRBD2. This clonotype was obtained from a female donor in good health and CMV-seropositive. Here the CDR3 DNA reads TGTGCCATCAGTGAGCGTAGCGGGGGGTCAGCAGATACGCAGTATTTT. Translating it yields CAISERSGGSADTQYF.